A selection of T cell receptor beta chains follows, all from one sample in a study of blood T cell repertoires in COVID-19. This table comes from immunoSEQ multiplex PCR, and its TCRdb copy is limited to in-frame clones, with some not included. The repertoire holds 100,000 to 120,000 clones, with approximately 85% as singletons. Sequenced input: peripheral blood. The receptors stem from a man aged 45 to 65 with acute or convalescent COVID-19. The CDR3 runs from the conserved cysteine through the conserved F or W. Each record gives: V gene, CDR3 protein.

v_call: TRBV27
cdr3_aa: CATKKPGGPYEQYF

v_call: TRBV4-1
cdr3_aa: CASSITPGQANTGELFF

v_call: TRBV5-4
cdr3_aa: CASSSQETQYF

v_call: TRBV5-1
cdr3_aa: CASSSGLFYEQYF

v_call: TRBV6-5
cdr3_aa: CASSYSFNSNQPQHF

v_call: TRBV7-3
cdr3_aa: CASSSRGRTDTQYF

v_call: TRBV7-9
cdr3_aa: CASSNRGGPHEQYF

v_call: TRBV5-1
cdr3_aa: CASSLGPGNEQFF

v_call: TRBV29-1
cdr3_aa: CSVEDWRSGNTIYF

v_call: TRBV5-1
cdr3_aa: CASSPPGPRSNEKLFF

v_call: TRBV5-6
cdr3_aa: CASSFRGGDTEAFF

v_call: TRBV7-6
cdr3_aa: CASSPHGSGGYTF

v_call: TRBV3-1/TRBV3-2
cdr3_aa: CASSHALKRGEGETQYF

v_call: TRBV27
cdr3_aa: CASSLRSPAETEAFF

v_call: TRBV7-9
cdr3_aa: CASSLGWTGSYGYTF